The 17 T cell receptor beta chains given below trace back to one sample, sequenced in a study of T cell changes during pregnancy in multiple sclerosis. Some clones are missing from TCRdb's copy, which holds only in-frame ones; the method was immunoSEQ multiplex PCR. This repertoire shows about 59,000 clones, about nine tenths found once; its top ten account for around 1.3%. Sequenced here: peripheral blood, sampled in the second trimester of pregnancy. Every receptor here comes from a female donor with multiple sclerosis, enrolled in a pregnancy study.

The chain carries TRBV9 and TRBJ1-2; D not certain. Trimming left V 0 bases short and J 6 bases short, with 15 bases between. CDR3 length: 15 residues. Germline CDR1 and CDR2: SGDLS and YYNGEE. The chain's CDR3 is CASSVEAGGGHGYTF. CDR3 sequence (DNA): TGTGCCAGCAGCGTAGAGGCGGGCGGAGGACATGGCTACACCTTC.

The chain recombines TRBV10-3 with TRBJ1-1; D is perhaps TRBD1 (5 bases). The CDR3 has 13 amino acids. Germline V gene lookup returns CDR1 ENHRY and CDR2 SYGVKD. V was pared by 7 bases and J by 0 bases, with 9 bases between. The CDR3 here is CAIKAGMNTEAFF. CDR3 sequence (DNA): TGTGCCATCAAGGCAGGGATGAACACTGAAGCTTTCTTT.

The rearrangement uses TRBV30 and TRBJ2-3; 12 bases agree with TRBD2. Germline V gene sequence: CDR1 GTSNPN, CDR2 SVGIG (reference sequence). V was clipped by 2 bases and J by 5 bases; unmatched bases: 2. This CDR3 is built from 14 residues. CDR3 residues: CAWSLTSGGDTQYF. The CDR3 DNA reads TGTGCCTGGAGTTTGACTAGCGGGGGAGATACGCAGTATTTT.

This rearrangement joins TRBV6-6 to TRBJ2-1; 7 bases map to TRBD1. Germline lookup yields CDR1 MNHNY and CDR2 SVGAGI (reference sequence). The V gene end was trimmed by 6 bases and the J gene end by 1 base; junction bases not matched to a gene: 6. CDR3 length equals 15 residues. CDR3 in DNA: TGTGCCAGCAGGACAGGGTCAGGGTCCTACAATGAGCAGTTCTTC. Its translation: CASRTGSGSYNEQFF.

The chain combines TRBV28 with TRBJ1-3; unclear D gene. The CDR3 length is 15 residues. The ends were cut back, 6 bases at V and 4 bases at J, with 16 bases in the middle. CDR1 and CDR2 from the germline V gene are MDHEN and SYDVKM. CDR3 nucleotide sequence: TGTGCCAGCAGGGGCGTTTTCTTATCCGGAAACACCATATATTTT. It translates to CASRGVFLSGNTIYF.

The rearrangement joins TRBV10-3 to TRBJ2-5; maybe TRBD1 (7 bases). The V end lost 3 bases, the J end lost 1 base, and 9 bases lay between the germline ends. Germline assignment: CDR1 ENHRY and CDR2 SYGVKD. CDR3 size: 14 residues. DNA of the CDR3: TGTGCCATCAGTGACAGGGGGGCCCAAGAGACCCAGTACTTC. The encoded protein is CAISDRGAQETQYF.

The rearrangement joins TRBV5-1 to TRBJ2-5, with 7 bases aligning to TRBD1. CDR3 size: 13 residues. Germline-derived CDR1 and CDR2 are SGHRS and YFSETQ. J lost 5 bases, V lost 6 bases, and 7 bases had no gene match. The CDR3 reads CASTGQVGETQYF. CDR3 sequence (DNA): TGCGCCAGCACTGGACAGGTCGGGGAGACCCAGTACTTC.

This sequence joins TRBV18 and TRBJ1-5; D is undetermined. The CDR3 runs 13 residues. Germline V CDR1 and CDR2: KGHSH, LQKENI. The V end was cut by 2 bases, the J end by 6 bases, with 8 bases between. The DNA of the CDR3 is TGTGCCAGCTCACCATCTCTACTTCAGCCCCAGCATTTT. Translated: CASSPSLLQPQHF.

This clone was counted a single time. V gene TRBV5-4 combines with J gene TRBJ1-4; 12 bases fit TRBD1. CDR1 is SGHNT and CDR2 is YYREEE in the germline V gene (reference sequence). The CDR3 loop spans 14 amino acids. Trimming took 2 bases from V and 8 from J; bases not matched to a gene: 1. The chain's CDR3 is CASSLGTGGEKLFF. In DNA, the CDR3 is TGTGCCAGCAGCTTAGGGACAGGGGGCGAAAAACTGTTTTTT.

This clone has only one observation. This chain connects TRBV5-1 to TRBJ2-2; D gene uncertain. The CDR3 extends over 13 amino acids. Per germline, CDR1 SGHRS and CDR2 YFSETQ. V lost 0 bases to trimming and J lost 4 bases, with 4 bases between them. The CDR3 DNA is TGCGCCAGCAGCTTGGACAGCACCGGGGAGCTGTTTTTT. This translates into CASSLDSTGELFF.

V is TRBV18 and J is TRBJ1-2; D is unclear. CDR3 size: 13 residues. With 6 bases removed from V and 4 bases from J, the gap between germline ends came to 12 bases. CDR1 is KGHSH, CDR2 LQKENI, per germline. DNA for the CDR3: TGTGCCAGCTCCTCGGGAGAGGGCTATGGCTACACCTTC. This gives the protein CASSSGEGYGYTF.

The CDR3: CASSSAQGYEQYF. The DNA for the CDR3 is TGCGCCAGCAGCTCGGCGCAGGGCTACGAGCAGTACTTC. The V and J genes are TRBV4-3 and TRBJ2-7; a weak D match, TRBD1 (5 bases). CDR3 length equals 13 residues. With 5 bases removed from V and 3 bases from J, the gap between germline ends came to 11 bases. CDR1 is LGHNA and CDR2 is YSLEER in the germline V gene.

The chain uses TRBV27 and TRBJ1-2, with a possible D match to TRBD1 (5 bases). The germline V gene encodes CDR1 MNHEY and CDR2 SMNVEV (reference sequence). The CDR3 covers 14 residues. The V and J ends lost 0 bases and 4 bases respectively, with 9 bases between them. CDR3 bases: TGTGCCAGCAGTTTATCGAAGGGGTTCTATGGCTACACCTTC. Encoded protein: CASSLSKGFYGYTF.

The chain joins TRBV30 to TRBJ1-1; TRBD1 might be the D (5 bases). V dropped 7 bases and J dropped 5 bases, with 20 bases sitting between them. This CDR3 contains 14 residues. Germline CDR1 reads GTSNPN; CDR2 reads SVGIG (reference sequence). CDR3 in DNA: TGTGCCTCCTCGGTCGCAGGGCGATGGACTGAAGCTTTCTTT. Protein product: CASSVAGRWTEAFF.

This chain links TRBV4-3 with TRBJ1-2; D is unclear. The CDR3 loop spans 15 amino acids. Trimming took 2 bases from V and 4 from J, leaving 14 bases between them. Germline CDR1 and CDR2: LGHNA and YSLEER. The CDR3 sequence is CASSQNTAVGYGYTF. The CDR3 nucleotides are TGCGCCAGCAGCCAAAATACGGCGGTGGGCTATGGCTACACCTTC.

J is TRBJ1-1 and V is TRBV2, with D unresolved. Germline CDR1 reads SNHLY; CDR2 reads FYNNEI. CDR3 length equals 15 residues. V was cut by 8 bases and J by 0 bases, with 16 bases left in between. The CDR3 loop reads CASFGVGEVNTEAFF. Written as DNA, the CDR3 is TGTGCCAGCTTCGGGGTGGGTGAGGTGAACACTGAAGCTTTCTTT.

The V call is TRBV2, the J call TRBJ2-4, with D maybe TRBD1 (6 bases). The V end lost 0 bases, the J end lost 1 base, and 16 bases lay between the germline ends. The CDR3 contains 18 residues. The V gene's germline CDR1 is SNHLY and CDR2 FYNNEI. The CDR3 sequence is CASSEAVAGDLAKNIQYF. The CDR3 DNA reads TGTGCCAGCAGTGAAGCTGTGGCAGGGGACCTGGCCAAAAACATTCAGTACTTC. Based on the CDR3 plus reference TRBV2 and TRBJ2-4, the full variable domain is EPEVTQTPSHQVTQMGQEVILRCVPISNHLYFYWYRQILGQKVEFLVSFYNNEISEKSEIFDDQFSVERPDGSNFTLKIRSTKLEDSAMYFCASSEAVAGDLAKNIQYFGAGTRLSVL.